The next 3 T cell receptor beta chains were all read from a single sample in a study of vaccination and CD4 T cells after COVID-19. The treatment is: roughly 11-day PBMC culture with coronavirus spike peptide pools or control peptides (ViraFEST assay). These TCRs are of unknown antigen specificity. With the Oncomine TCR Beta short-read assay, DNA from cultured CD4+ T cells was sequenced. A single record per CDR3 protein comes from TCRdb applying MiXCR to the PCR reads. This repertoire shows over 11,000 distinct CDR3 sequences, under 25% found once; its top ten account for 13% to 15%. Sequencing was performed on cultured CD4+ T cells from blood. The receptors stem from a human donor with COVID-19.

This clonotype is deemed medium-sized (0.01 to 0.1%). The chain has TRBV27 and TRBJ1-2, with 7 bases lining up with TRBD1. The CDR3 spans 12 residues. CDR1 and CDR2 from the germline V gene are MNHEY and SMNVEV (reference sequence). Trimming took 5 bases from V and 6 from J; bases not matched to a gene: 3. Written as DNA, the CDR3 is TGTGCCAGCAGTAAGACAGGGCATGGCTACACCTTC. This translates into CASSKTGHGYTF.

The V and J genes are TRBV19 and TRBJ1-5; weak D call: TRBD1 (5 bases). Trimming stripped 6 bases from V and 1 base from J, with 16 bases between. This CDR3 comprises 16 residues. Per the germline V gene, CDR1 is LNHDA and CDR2 is SQIVND (reference sequence). The CDR3 sequence: CASSPLDKLSNQPQHF. The CDR3 region has the DNA TGTGCCAGTAGCCCCCTGGACAAACTAAGCAATCAGCCCCAGCATTTT.

V gene TRBV6-5 combines with J gene TRBJ2-1; D uncertain. The ends were cut back, 2 bases at V and 0 bases at J, with 14 bases in the middle. The CDR3 length is 17 residues. Germline V gene lookup returns CDR1 MNHEY and CDR2 SVGAGI. CDR3 sequence (DNA): TGTGCCAGCAGTTACGGTCCTGCAGTGAGCTCCTACAATGAGCAGTTCTTC. Translating it yields CASSYGPAVSSYNEQFF.